This T cell receptor (beta chain) was sequenced in a study of T cells in Graves' hyperthyroidism and ophthalmopathy. Findings and limits, study-wide: Blood shared most expanded thyroid clonotypes above 0.001.

Amplification of TCR beta CDR3 regions was performed using RNA transcripts as template. The primer set for the first-round RT-PCR of the TCR CDR3 was HTBI. In TCRdb, the multiplex PCR reads were re-called with MiXCR into one record per CDR3 protein. The data hold about 250,000 distinct CDR3 sequences, with roughly 20% observed a single time. Trimming took off 3 bases at V and 3 bases at J, with 16 bases between the two ends. The length of the CDR3 is 15 residues. The germline V gene has CDR1 DFQATT and CDR2 SNEGSKA (reference sequence). As for this clonotype: Its antigen is not known.

Each 10 ml fresh peripheral blood draw supplied the PBMCs. The sequenced material came from blood. The receptor was isolated from a man aged 25 to 40 with Graves' ophthalmopathy. This rearrangement joins TRBV20-1 to TRBJ2-3; D is possibly TRBD1 (5 bases). The CDR3 DNA reads as TGCAGTGCTAGGACCGCGGCAGGGCTAACAGATACGCAGTATTTT. Its translation is CSARTAAGLTDTQYF.